The rows below give T cell receptor beta chains drawn from one sample of a study of T cell clones after liver transplantation. The protocol was immunoSEQ multiplex PCR, while the TCRdb copy is restricted to in-frame clones and leaves out a portion. The sample holds 98,000 or so clones, around 86% seen once. The sample here was CD4+ T cells from blood, taken before liver transplant. The receptors were gathered from a human donor who received a liver transplant. The CDR3 runs from the conserved cysteine through the conserved F or W.

j_gene	v_gene	CDR3aa
TRBJ1-4	TRBV5-1	CASRLLLGTENEKLFF
TRBJ1-5	TRBV6-6	CASRTGAKDQPQHF
TRBJ2-7	TRBV11-2	CASSLGYYEQYF
TRBJ1-2	TRBV19	CASSIPPGSKDYGYTF
TRBJ1-2	TRBV5-6	CASSHGQGVYGYTF
TRBJ2-6	TRBV6-5	CASSYRRGSGANVLTF
TRBJ1-2	TRBV5-1	CASSLDWQALRTF
TRBJ2-7	TRBV5-6	CASSLQGYEQYF
TRBJ1-1	TRBV30	CAWSPTRTGELSEAFF
TRBJ2-1	TRBV6-1	CASSERVEQFF
TRBJ2-1	TRBV5-4	CASSLGLAGGNEQFF
TRBJ2-5	TRBV27	CASSGASGGVQETQYF
TRBJ1-2	TRBV2	CASKEGEDYGYTF
TRBJ1-5	TRBV12-5	CASGTSGPGSQPQHF
TRBJ1-6	TRBV7-3	CASSSSQGNYNSPLHF
TRBJ2-4	TRBV4-1	CASSPESRGETKNIQYF
TRBJ2-1	TRBV19	CASGAGISYNEQFF
TRBJ1-2	TRBV4-2	CASSHPGQGADYGYTF
TRBJ2-5	TRBV5-8	CASSLQGMGQETQYF
TRBJ1-2	TRBV2	CASSDRSNYGYTF
TRBJ1-5	TRBV19	CASSGGDQPQHF
TRBJ1-5	TRBV18	CASSPLGQDNQPQHF
TRBJ2-2	TRBV9	CASSSQSGKNTGELFF
TRBJ1-3	TRBV5-6	CASIHAGSGNTIYF
TRBJ1-5	TRBV15	CATSSQARQPQHF
TRBJ1-1	TRBV7-2	CASRFRGLGMGTEAFF
TRBJ2-2	TRBV4-1	CASSQGGRLAGPTGELFF
TRBJ1-4	TRBV18	CASSPPNFNEKLFF
TRBJ2-3	TRBV27	CASKRLGTDTQYF
TRBJ1-1	TRBV27	CASRRQGDREAFF